A single sample gave rise to the 5 T cell receptor beta chains below, sequenced in a study of blood T cell repertoires in COVID-19. Sequencing was performed with immunoSEQ multiplex PCR; in TCRdb, only in-frame clones are kept and a portion is missing. Among under 300,000 clones, around nine tenths were seen once, and the ten largest hold 1.6%. Specimen: PBMCs or T cells enriched from blood (not recorded which). These receptors all come from a woman between 50 and 59 years old who had recovered from COVID-19.

This clone was found once. This sequence joins TRBV9 and TRBJ2-7; 7 positions agree with TRBD1. CDR3 length equals 15 residues. The germline CDR1 and CDR2 sequences are SGDLS and YYNGEE. With V trimmed by 6 bases and J by 5 bases, 14 bases remained unmatched. CDR3 sequence: CASTRGGKRGDEQYF. In DNA form, the CDR3 reads TGTGCCAGCACCAGAGGGGGCAAACGAGGCGACGAGCAGTACTTC.

The genes are TRBV28 and TRBJ1-4; the D is unclear. The CDR3 spans 16 residues. Germline CDR1 MDHEN, CDR2 SYDVKM. The V and J ends lost 2 bases and 8 bases respectively, with 18 bases between them. The CDR3 nucleotides are TGTGCCAGCAGTTTACCCGTCGCGGGGTCACACGAAAAACTGTTTTTT. This codes for CASSLPVAGSHEKLFF.

This chain joins TRBV28 and TRBJ2-7, with 7 bases aligning to TRBD1. Germline V lookup: CDR1 MDHEN, CDR2 SYDVKM. V lost 8 bases to trimming and J lost 1 base; unmatched junction nucleotides: 5. The CDR3 totals 13 residues. CDR3 in amino acids: CASRTGQSYEQYF. The CDR3 DNA reads TGTGCCAGCCGGACAGGACAGTCCTACGAGCAGTACTTC.

V usage is TRBV5-6 and J usage is TRBJ2-5, with TRBD2 matching over 11 bases. Trimming removed 4 bases from V and 4 bases from J; junction bases left unmatched: 6. The CDR3 totals 15 residues. Germline V gives CDR1 SGHDT, CDR2 YYEEEE. CDR3 sequence reads: CASSHSGRVLETQYF. The CDR3 DNA reads TGTGCCAGCAGCCATAGCGGGAGGGTCTTAGAGACCCAGTACTTC. The full variable domain, rest sourced from reference TRBV5-6 and TRBJ2-5, is DAGVTQSPTHLIKTRGQQVTLRCSPKSGHDTVSWYQQALGQGPQFIFQYYEEEERQRGNFPDRFSGHQFPNYSSELNVNALLLGDSALYLCASSHSGRVLETQYFGPGTRLLVL.

V is TRBV10-3 and J is TRBJ2-3, with D maybe TRBD2 (6 bases). V lost 10 bases and J lost 8, with 13 bases in between. CDR1 and CDR2 (germline): ENHRY, SYGVKD. This CDR3 is built from 11 residues. The CDR3 nucleotides read TGTGCCACAGGAGGGCGGGGTACGCAGTATTTT. Its translation: CATGGRGTQYF.